This T cell receptor beta chain was recovered during a study of blood T cell repertoires in COVID-19. Clones were sequenced by immunoSEQ multiplex PCR, and TCRdb holds only the in-frame ones, with some missing. The sample contains 350,000 to 400,000 clones, roughly 89% of which appear only once. This CDR3 comprises 16 residues. The germline V gene encodes CDR1 SGHTS and CDR2 YDEGEE. V was cut by 0 bases and J by 4 bases, with 14 bases left in between. Everyone who took part was roughly 18 to 89 years old, and they came from about two dozen US areas. Participants reported their clinical history, and cohort assignment relied on those reports. Two negative PCRs, clearance, or symptom resolution characterized the recovered Cohort 3 donors.

The gene calls are TRBV5-8 and TRBJ1-5; D possibly corresponds to TRBD1 (5 bases). This clonotype was sampled from a woman aged 25 to 39 who had recovered from COVID-19. The specimen sequenced was PBMCs or T cells enriched from blood (not recorded which). As DNA, the CDR3 is TGTGCCAGCAGCTTGGCCACCAGGGTATGGAATCAGCCCCAGCATTTT. It yields the protein CASSLATRVWNQPQHF.